A single sample gave rise to the 13 T cell receptor beta chains below, sequenced in a study of shared clonotypes between healthy human individuals. Profiled with immunoSEQ multiplex PCR; TCRdb holds only in-frame clones, not every one. The sample contains approximately 2.5 million clones, roughly nine tenths of which appear only once. Sequenced sample: naive CD4+ T cells sorted from blood. Subset here: CD45RA+ positively selected. Receptors originate from a man younger than 30 in good health.

The chain recombines TRBV15 with TRBJ1-5; TRBD1 is a possible D gene (5 bases). The CDR3 spans 15 residues. The germline V and J ends were trimmed by 0 bases and 3 bases, with 9 bases remaining between them. Looked up from germline, CDR1 is LNHNV and CDR2 is YYDKDF (reference sequence). The CDR3 region has the DNA TGTGCCACCAGCAGAGATGCGGGGGTCAATCAGCCCCAGCATTTT. This sequence encodes CATSRDAGVNQPQHF.

CDR3 DNA sequence: TGTGCCAGCAGCTTGTGGCAGGGGGTCTCCTATGGCTACACCTTC. It encodes CASSLWQGVSYGYTF. V usage is TRBV5-8 and J usage is TRBJ1-2; 7 nucleotides align to TRBD1. This CDR3 is 15 amino acids long. J lost 4 bases, V lost 1 base, and 7 bases had no gene match. Germline CDR1 is SGHTS and CDR2 is YDEGEE.

Only one count was recorded for this clone. The rearrangement links TRBV2 to TRBJ1-6, with 7 bases identical to TRBD1. The V gene's germline CDR1 is SNHLY and CDR2 FYNNEI. This CDR3 region has 15 residues. Unmatched junction bases numbered 14, after V lost 8 bases and J lost 10 bases. CDR3: CASQFVTGEGSPLHF. CDR3 DNA sequence: TGTGCCAGCCAGTTCGTCACAGGGGAAGGATCACCCCTCCACTTT.

The chain carries TRBV6-6 and TRBJ2-2; tentatively, D is TRBD1 (5 bases). V lost 6 bases, J lost 3 bases, and 17 bases lay in between. The CDR3 has 16 amino acids. Germline V lookup: CDR1 MNHNY, CDR2 SVGAGI (reference sequence). The CDR3, as DNA: TGTGCCAGCAGCCCGGTTCAGGGTGGGTACACCGGGGAGCTGTTTTTT. Translation gives CASSPVQGGYTGELFF.

The chain combines TRBV5-1 with TRBJ1-1, with D hard to call. This CDR3 is 14 amino acids long. V lost 3 bases and J 1 base, leaving 10 bases between the germline ends. The germline V gene encodes CDR1 SGHRS and CDR2 YFSETQ. The CDR3 protein is CASSSLPENTEAFF. The CDR3, as DNA: TGCGCCAGCAGCTCCCTCCCGGAGAACACTGAAGCTTTCTTT.

The chain links TRBV5-6 to TRBJ1-2; D may be TRBD1 (5 bases). The V and J ends lost 4 bases and 7 bases respectively, with 17 bases between them. Germline CDR1 reads SGHDT; CDR2 reads YYEEEE. CDR3 length equals 14 residues. The CDR3 reads CASSQPGGGSGYTF. The CDR3 DNA reads as TGTGCCAGCAGCCAACCCGGGGGGGGAAGTGGCTACACCTTC.

The rearrangement uses TRBV27 and TRBJ2-5, with TRBD2 as a possible D gene (5 bases). Germline CDR1 reads MNHEY; CDR2 reads SMNVEV (reference sequence). The CDR3 extends over 19 amino acids. Trimming took off 1 base at V and 4 bases at J, with 25 bases between the two ends. For the CDR3, the DNA is TGTGCCAGCAGTTTATACTTCTCGGGAATGACTACCGCGAGAGAGACCCAGTACTTC. This codes for CASSLYFSGMTTARETQYF.

V and J are TRBV6-5 and TRBJ1-5, with a possible D match to TRBD1 (5 bases). The CDR3 is 15 residues long. V was shortened by 0 bases and J by 6 bases, with 12 bases between the two germline ends. Germline V gene lookup returns CDR1 MNHEY and CDR2 SVGAGI. As DNA, the CDR3 is TGTGCCAGCAGTTACTCGGGGGTTGGGGGTCAGCCCCAGCATTTT. The encoded protein is CASSYSGVGGQPQHF.

This sequence joins TRBV30 and TRBJ2-5; tentative D call: TRBD1 (6 bases). CDR1 and CDR2 from the germline V gene are GTSNPN and SVGIG (reference sequence). The V and J ends lost 4 bases and 4 bases respectively, with 16 bases between them. CDR3 length: 14 amino acids. DNA for the CDR3: TGTGCCTGGACCAAAAGGGCAGGGGCAGAGACCCAGTACTTC. Its translation: CAWTKRAGAETQYF. Full variable domain (missing parts from reference TRBV30 and TRBJ2-5): SQTIHQWPATLVQPVGSPLSLECTVEGTSNPNLYWYRQAAGRGLQLLFYSVGIGQISSEVPQNLSASRPQDRQFILSSKKLLLSDSGFYLCAWTKRAGAETQYFGPGTRLLVL.

The chain is built from TRBV7-2 and TRBJ2-1; unclear D gene. There are 12 residues in the CDR3. The V end was cut by 6 bases, the J end by 8 bases, with 11 bases between. Germline CDR1 SGHTA, CDR2 FQGNSA. The CDR3 region is CASRIGLDEQFF. As DNA, the CDR3 is TGTGCCAGCAGGATCGGTCTTGATGAGCAGTTCTTC.

The chain recombines TRBV20-1 with TRBJ2-3; D is uncertain. The CDR3 length is 11 residues. Trimming removed 5 bases at V and 5 bases at J, with 8 bases between. Germline assignment: CDR1 DFQATT and CDR2 SNEGSKA (reference sequence). The CDR3, as DNA: TGCAGTGCTGGACCGAAAGATACGCAGTATTTT. As protein: CSAGPKDTQYF.

This clone was seen just once. This chain links TRBV7-9 with TRBJ2-5; TRBD2 agrees at 7 bases. Unmatched junction bases numbered 8, after V lost 5 bases and J lost 2 bases. Per germline, CDR1 SEHNR and CDR2 FQNEAQ (reference sequence). The CDR3 spans 15 residues. CDR3 in DNA: TGTGCCAGCAGCACTAGGGCCGGGGGGCAAGAGACCCAGTACTTC. Translating gives CASSTRAGGQETQYF.

The rearrangement links TRBV2 to TRBJ2-2; tentative D call: TRBD2 (7 bases). The length of the CDR3 is 15 residues. Per the germline V gene, CDR1 is SNHLY and CDR2 is FYNNEI. Trimming left V 5 bases short and J 7 bases short, with 17 bases between. As DNA, the CDR3 is TGTGCCAGCAGTCCCCCCGGGGGGCGGGTCGGGGAGCTGTTTTTT. It translates to CASSPPGGRVGELFF.